This is a list of T cell receptor beta chains from one sample in a study of vaccination effects on CD4 cells after COVID-19. The protocol was immunoSEQ multiplex PCR, while the TCRdb copy is restricted to in-frame clones and leaves out a portion. The sample consists of more than 60,000 clones, 72% of them appearing once. These receptors' targets are unknown. The starting material was CD4+ T cells from PBMCs cultured without peptide, obtained before COVID-19 vaccination. The receptors here all came from a human donor who had a prior SARS-CoV-2 infection. Both conserved end residues are part of each CDR3. Each record gives: clone size, J gene, V gene, D gene, CDR3 protein, CDR3 DNA. The D gene is left open where the match is weak. Size values are once, few and many counts, or a class for expanded clones, and some rows have none.

size: -
J: TRBJ2-3
V: TRBV4-2
D: -
CDR3: CASSPTTPAQYF
DNA: TGTGCCAGCAGCCCGACTACCCCAGCGCAGTATTTT

size: -
J: TRBJ1-4
V: TRBV5-1
D: TRBD1
CDR3: CASSLTSGGTNLFF
DNA: TGCGCCAGCAGCTTGACATCAGGGGGCACGAACCTGTTTTTT

size: -
J: TRBJ1-1
V: TRBV19
D: -
CDR3: CASSIAPMNTEAFF
DNA: TGTGCCAGTAGTATAGCTCCGATGAACACTGAAGCTTTCTTT

size: -
J: TRBJ1-4
V: TRBV15
D: TRBD1
CDR3: CATSRGLTNEKLFF
DNA: TGTGCCACCAGTAGGGGGCTGACTAATGAAAAACTGTTTTTT

size: -
J: TRBJ1-6
V: TRBV6-4
D: -
CDR3: CARQRHQGRRPSPLHF
DNA: TGTGCCCGACAAAGGCACCAGGGTAGGCGCCCTTCACCCCTCCACTTT

size: -
J: TRBJ2-4
V: TRBV11-2
D: -
CDR3: CASTRGGYLAKNIQYF
DNA: TGTGCCAGCACTCGTGGCGGGTATCTAGCCAAAAACATTCAGTACTTC

size: few
J: TRBJ1-2
V: TRBV18
D: -
CDR3: CASSPEGYGYTF
DNA: TGTGCCAGCTCACCAGAGGGCTATGGCTACACCTTC

size: -
J: TRBJ2-1
V: TRBV5-4
D: -
CDR3: CASSLPRADEQFF
DNA: TGTGCCAGCAGCTTGCCCCGCGCGGATGAGCAGTTCTTC

size: -
J: TRBJ2-3
V: TRBV29-1
D: -
CDR3: CSVEQRQVDTQYF
DNA: TGCAGCGTTGAACAACGGCAGGTTGATACGCAGTATTTT

size: -
J: TRBJ2-6
V: TRBV15
D: TRBD2
CDR3: CAAAGGLAGGLGANVLTF
DNA: TGTGCCGCTGCCGGGGGGCTAGCGGGGGGGCTTGGGGCCAACGTCCTGACTTTC

size: -
J: TRBJ2-1
V: TRBV29-1
D: -
CDR3: CSGTSYNEQFF
DNA: TGCAGCGGAACTAGCTACAATGAGCAGTTCTTC

size: -
J: TRBJ1-3
V: TRBV9
D: -
CDR3: CASSPWEGGNTIYF
DNA: TGTGCCAGCAGCCCCTGGGAAGGCGGGAACACCATATATTTT

size: few
J: TRBJ2-1
V: TRBV2
D: -
CDR3: CASRRAGSAAHEQFF
DNA: TGTGCCAGCCGCCGTGCCGGGTCCGCGGCTCATGAGCAGTTCTTC

size: -
J: TRBJ1-1
V: TRBV30
D: -
CDR3: CAWTVIGGGTEAFF
DNA: TGTGCCTGGACGGTAATCGGCGGGGGCACTGAAGCTTTCTTT

size: -
J: TRBJ1-6
V: TRBV5-1
D: TRBD1
CDR3: CASSLDSGAGGSSLHF
DNA: TGCGCCAGCAGCTTGGACTCGGGTGCAGGGGGTTCATCCCTCCACTTT

size: -
J: TRBJ2-3
V: TRBV29-1
D: -
CDR3: CSVEPLPGRGLTDTQYF
DNA: TGCAGCGTTGAACCCCTCCCCGGGAGGGGGCTTACAGATACGCAGTATTTT

size: -
J: TRBJ2-1
V: TRBV5-1
D: -
CDR3: CASSLGGLNNEQFF
DNA: TGCGCCAGCAGCTTGGGGGGATTAAACAATGAGCAGTTCTTC

size: -
J: TRBJ2-2
V: TRBV7-8
D: -
CDR3: CASSLMTRGSNTGELFF
DNA: TGTGCCAGCAGCTTAATGACGCGGGGATCGAACACCGGGGAGCTGTTTTTT

size: once
J: TRBJ2-3
V: TRBV10-3
D: -
CDR3: CAIRDTDTQYF
DNA: TGTGCCATCAGAGACACAGATACGCAGTATTTT

size: few
J: TRBJ2-1
V: TRBV5-1
D: TRBD2
CDR3: CASSLASGGSSSYNEQFF
DNA: TGCGCCAGCAGCTTGGCTAGCGGGGGGTCTAGCTCCTACAATGAGCAGTTCTTC

size: -
J: TRBJ1-4
V: TRBV25-1
D: TRBD1
CDR3: CASSDRQGLDEKLFF
DNA: TGTGCCAGCAGTGACAGACAGGGGTTGGATGAAAAACTGTTTTTT

size: -
J: TRBJ2-7
V: TRBV6-5
D: TRBD1
CDR3: CASSNTGGRQYF
DNA: TGTGCCAGCAGTAACACAGGGGGCCGGCAGTACTTC

size: few
J: TRBJ1-2
V: TRBV4-1
D: -
CDR3: CASSLRVGYGYTF
DNA: TGCGCCAGCAGCCTCAGGGTCGGCTATGGCTACACCTTC

size: -
J: TRBJ2-4
V: TRBV30
D: -
CDR3: CAWSPPGRGGNIQYF
DNA: TGTGCCTGGAGTCCTCCGGGAAGGGGGGGGAACATTCAGTACTTC

size: -
J: TRBJ2-3
V: TRBV9
D: -
CDR3: CASSVVMEDTQYF
DNA: TGTGCCAGCAGCGTAGTTATGGAGGATACGCAGTATTTT

size: once
J: TRBJ1-3
V: TRBV9
D: TRBD1
CDR3: CASSPRQGGSGNTIYF
DNA: TGTGCCAGCAGCCCAAGACAGGGGGGCTCTGGAAACACCATATATTTT

size: -
J: TRBJ1-1
V: TRBV7-3
D: -
CDR3: CASSPGLNTEAFF
DNA: TGTGCCAGCAGCCCCGGGCTGAACACTGAAGCTTTCTTT

size: few
J: TRBJ2-1
V: TRBV24-1
D: TRBD2
CDR3: CATSHVAGGPGYNEQFF
DNA: TGTGCCACCAGTCACGTAGCGGGAGGGCCTGGGTACAATGAGCAGTTCTTC

size: once
J: TRBJ1-2
V: TRBV27
D: -
CDR3: CASRHKPDGSGYTF
DNA: TGTGCCAGCAGACATAAGCCGGACGGTAGTGGCTACACCTTC

size: -
J: TRBJ2-1
V: TRBV5-1
D: -
CDR3: CASSSELAGGYNEQFF
DNA: TGCGCCAGCAGCTCGGAACTAGCTGGGGGTTACAATGAGCAGTTCTTC

size: -
J: TRBJ2-1
V: TRBV11-2
D: TRBD2
CDR3: CASSPGTSGRNEQFF
DNA: TGTGCCAGCAGTCCCGGGACTAGCGGTCGCAATGAGCAGTTCTTC

size: -
J: TRBJ2-3
V: TRBV5-5
D: TRBD1
CDR3: CASSSTGQGGTDTQYF
DNA: TGTGCCAGCAGCTCCACGGGACAGGGGGGAACAGATACGCAGTATTTT

size: once
J: TRBJ2-3
V: TRBV7-2
D: -
CDR3: CASSSPPRLSTDTQYF
DNA: TGTGCCAGCAGCTCCCCCCCCCGGCTCAGCACAGATACGCAGTATTTT

size: -
J: TRBJ2-7
V: TRBV15
D: TRBD1
CDR3: CATSRPGQGRREQYF
DNA: TGTGCCACCAGCAGACCTGGACAGGGGCGTCGGGAGCAGTACTTC

size: -
J: TRBJ1-1
V: TRBV5-6
D: -
CDR3: CASSQRRDFSQEAFF
DNA: TGTGCCAGCAGTCAGAGGAGGGATTTTAGTCAGGAAGCTTTCTTT

size: once
J: TRBJ2-7
V: TRBV12-5
D: -
CDR3: CASGPRDQGKQYF
DNA: TGTGCTAGTGGTCCGCGGGACCAGGGCAAGCAGTACTTC

size: once
J: TRBJ2-3
V: TRBV7-2
D: -
CDR3: CASSLRPTTDTQYF
DNA: TGTGCCAGCAGCTTAAGGCCCACCACAGATACGCAGTATTTT

size: -
J: TRBJ2-4
V: TRBV11-2
D: -
CDR3: CASSKGGTLEGIQYF
DNA: TGTGCCAGCAGCAAGGGGGGGACCCTGGAGGGCATTCAGTACTTC

size: once
J: TRBJ1-1
V: TRBV7-8
D: -
CDR3: CASSLVRGPMNTEAFF
DNA: TGTGCCAGCAGCTTAGTCAGGGGACCGATGAACACTGAAGCTTTCTTT

size: -
J: TRBJ2-3
V: TRBV7-2
D: -
CDR3: CASSAQDTQYF
DNA: TGTGCCAGCAGCGCACAGGATACGCAGTATTTT

size: -
J: TRBJ1-2
V: TRBV7-9
D: -
CDR3: CASSFGGGPNYGYTF
DNA: TGTGCCAGCAGCTTTGGCGGGGGTCCTAACTATGGCTACACCTTC

size: -
J: TRBJ2-1
V: TRBV7-9
D: TRBD2
CDR3: CASSLASGRTSSYNEQFF
DNA: TGTGCCAGCAGCTTAGCTAGCGGGAGGACCAGCTCCTACAATGAGCAGTTCTTC

size: -
J: TRBJ1-1
V: TRBV7-9
D: TRBD1
CDR3: CASRSNRDRNTEAFF
DNA: TGTGCCAGCAGGTCGAATAGGGACAGGAACACTGAAGCTTTCTTT

size: -
J: TRBJ2-2
V: TRBV21-1
D: -
CDR3: CASSARQVHANTGELFF
DNA: TGTGCCAGCAGCGCGAGACAGGTTCACGCGAACACCGGGGAGCTGTTTTTT

size: few
J: TRBJ2-7
V: TRBV7-9
D: -
CDR3: CASSLNAVTYEQYF
DNA: TGTGCCAGCAGCTTAAATGCAGTCACCTACGAGCAGTACTTC

size: -
J: TRBJ2-3
V: TRBV27
D: -
CDR3: CTSKSTNTDTQYF
DNA: TGTACCAGCAAGTCGACGAACACAGATACGCAGTATTTT

size: few
J: TRBJ1-5
V: TRBV3-1/TRBV3-2
D: -
CDR3: CASSQGWQPQHF
DNA: TGTGCCAGCAGCCAAGGGTGGCAGCCCCAGCATTTT